These 30 T cell receptor beta chains were all obtained from the same sample, sequenced in a study of human CD8 memory T cell subsets. Researchers made TCR beta libraries via UMI-labeled 5' RACE. TCRdb re-called the 5' RACE reads and shows each CDR3 protein once, DNA omitted. The sample has about 20,000 distinct CDR3 sequences, and its top ten clones hold 5% to 5.5%. Specimen: CD8+ T cells from PBMCs. Receptor source: a human donor in good health.

The chain couples TRBV2 to TRBJ2-7; TCRdb returns TRBD1, unconfirmable since there is no DNA. There are 14 residues in the CDR3. CDR1 is SNHLY and CDR2 is FYNNEI in the germline V gene. CDR3: CASSPASGGDEQYF.

The chain is built from TRBV7-9 and TRBJ2-2; TCRdb outputs TRBD2, but without DNA this stays unchecked. Germline lookup yields CDR1 SEHNR and CDR2 FQNEAQ (reference sequence). The CDR3 runs 14 residues. The CDR3 sequence: CASGRGSNTGELFF.

The gene calls are TRBV10-1 and TRBJ2-1; TCRdb's D call of TRBD1 is untestable without DNA. The CDR3 covers 11 residues. The germline V gene has CDR1 WNHNN and CDR2 SYGVQD (reference sequence). CDR3 in amino acids: CASTSGGEQFF.

This chain joins TRBV19 and TRBJ2-2; checking the TCRdb D call of TRBD2 is not possible without DNA. The CDR3 runs to 18 residues. The V gene's germline CDR1 is LNHDA and CDR2 SQIVND (reference sequence). This chain's CDR3 is CASSSRLAGGPGTGELFF.

Here the CDR3 reads CARSTDNLPTLAKNIQYF. This chain connects TRBV5-3 to TRBJ2-4; TCRdb names TRBD2, which stays unverified in the absence of DNA. TRBV5-3 counts as an open reading frame of uncertain function. The CDR3 is made up of 18 amino acids.

The chain couples TRBV7-9 to TRBJ2-1; without DNA, the TCRdb call of TRBD1 cannot be checked. The CDR3 has 15 amino acids. Per germline, CDR1 SEHNR and CDR2 FQNEAQ (reference sequence). This chain's CDR3 is CASSLGGQRKNEQFF.

The chain couples TRBV24-1 to TRBJ2-1. Looked up from germline, CDR1 is KGHDR and CDR2 is SFDVKD. This CDR3 has 14 residues. Here the CDR3 reads CATSDYGSYNEQFF.

This rearrangement joins TRBV7-9 to TRBJ2-5; lacking DNA, the TRBD1 call made by TCRdb goes unchecked. Germline V gene sequence: CDR1 SEHNR, CDR2 FQNEAQ (reference sequence). There are 15 residues in the CDR3. The CDR3 loop reads CASSSTRTDQETQYF.

The rearrangement joins TRBV6-6 to TRBJ2-2; TCRdb gives TRBD2 as the D gene, but with no DNA this cannot be confirmed. Germline V CDR1 and CDR2: MNHNY, SVGAGI (reference sequence). This CDR3 contains 16 residues. Here the CDR3 reads CASSHVSGGNTGELFF.

The gene calls are TRBV5-6 and TRBJ2-3. The CDR3 contains 12 residues. The germline CDR1 and CDR2 sequences are SGHDT and YYEEEE. CDR3 sequence reads: CASSSGTDTQYF. Variable domain in full (rest from reference TRBV5-6 and TRBJ2-3): DAGVTQSPTHLIKTRGQQVTLRCSPKSGHDTVSWYQQALGQGPQFIFQYYEEEERQRGNFPDRFSGHQFPNYSSELNVNALLLGDSALYLCASSSGTDTQYFGPGTRLTVL.

The rearrangement joins TRBV6-2 or TRBV6-3 to TRBJ2-5; the TCRdb call, TRBD1, lacks DNA for checking. From germline, CDR1 is MNHEY and CDR2 SVGEGT. The CDR3 contains 14 residues. The CDR3 sequence is CASSSSLEGETQYF.

The CDR3 here is CASSARETQYF. The chain carries TRBV25-1 and TRBJ2-5; without DNA, the TCRdb call of TRBD1 cannot be checked. The CDR3 has 11 amino acids. Germline CDR1 and CDR2: MGHDK and SYGVNS.

This chain uses TRBV9 with TRBJ2-3; TCRdb returns TRBD2, unconfirmable since there is no DNA. The CDR3 runs 17 residues. CDR1 and CDR2 from the germline V gene are SGDLS and YYNGEE. The CDR3 spells CASSSQEGTTLTDTQYF.

CDR3 region: CASSLAGADGYTF. The chain couples TRBV27 to TRBJ1-2; as DNA is missing, the TRBD1 call by TCRdb cannot be tested. Germline V gene lookup returns CDR1 MNHEY and CDR2 SMNVEV (reference sequence). CDR3 length: 13 amino acids.

V is TRBV4-2 and J is TRBJ2-7. In germline, CDR1 is LGHNA, CDR2 YNFKEQ. The CDR3 has 12 amino acids. This CDR3 is CASSHESNEQYF.

This chain joins TRBV5-4 and TRBJ1-1; TCRdb selects TRBD1, and the lack of DNA leaves this call unchecked. The CDR3 covers 15 residues. In germline, CDR1 is SGHNT, CDR2 YYREEE (reference sequence). The CDR3 sequence: CASSLGGAPNTEAFF.

V and J are TRBV7-9 and TRBJ2-2; the TCRdb D gene call, TRBD1, has no DNA to confirm it. The V gene's germline CDR1 is SEHNR and CDR2 FQNEAQ (reference sequence). This CDR3 spans 17 amino acids. CDR3 loop: CASSNPGVRAPAGELFF.

The chain recombines TRBV3-1 with TRBJ2-7. CDR1 is LGHDT, CDR2 YNNKEL, per germline (reference sequence). This CDR3 region has 14 residues. This CDR3 reads CASSQENVIYEQYF.

The chain employs TRBV19 and TRBJ2-7. CDR1 is LNHDA and CDR2 is SQIVND in the germline V gene (reference sequence). The CDR3 runs 14 residues. This CDR3 is CASSTSGRTYEQYF.

The chain employs TRBV21-1 and TRBJ1-5; absent DNA, TCRdb's TRBD1 call cannot be checked. TRBV21-1 is shown as a pseudogene. The CDR3 is made up of 15 amino acids. CDR3 loop: CASSHLRDSNQPQHF.

Judged by frequency, this clonotype is medium-sized. The genes are TRBV25-1 and TRBJ1-1; TCRdb picks TRBD1, but there is no DNA to check that call. The CDR3 consists of 11 residues. Germline V gene sequence: CDR1 MGHDK, CDR2 SYGVNS. The chain's CDR3 is CASKGGIEAFF.

The CDR3 loop reads CAINRGSNDEQFF. The V and J genes are TRBV28 and TRBJ2-1. The germline CDR1 and CDR2 sequences are MDHEN and SYDVKM. This CDR3 has 13 residues.

The V gene is TRBV28, the J gene TRBJ2-7; the D call of TRBD2 rests on TCRdb alone, since no DNA is present to check it. The CDR3 runs 16 residues. Germline values: CDR1 MDHEN, CDR2 SYDVKM. The CDR3 is CASSLRTSGTPYEQYF.

V is TRBV28 and J is TRBJ1-4; TCRdb's assignment of TRBD1 cannot be checked, as there is no DNA. Germline values: CDR1 MDHEN, CDR2 SYDVKM. This CDR3 has 14 amino acids. This CDR3 reads CASSSGQLNEKLFF.

The rearrangement links TRBV11-2 to TRBJ2-1. CDR3 size: 15 residues. Germline V CDR1 and CDR2: SGHAT, FQNNGV. Here the CDR3 reads CASSLRGFSYNEQFF.

The chain couples TRBV10-1 to TRBJ2-7; TCRdb calls TRBD1, which cannot be checked without DNA. Germline-derived CDR1 and CDR2 are WNHNN and SYGVQD (reference sequence). The CDR3 covers 16 residues. The CDR3 here is CASSDPGTPSSYEQYF.

The chain is built from TRBV20-1 and TRBJ2-7; without DNA, the TCRdb call of TRBD1 cannot be checked. CDR3 length equals 15 residues. Germline CDR1 is DFQATT and CDR2 is SNEGSKA (reference sequence). CDR3 in amino acids: CSARDPAGGFYEQYF.

The chain combines TRBV28 with TRBJ2-1; TCRdb's assignment of TRBD2 cannot be checked, as there is no DNA. The CDR3 spans 17 residues. Germline values: CDR1 MDHEN, CDR2 SYDVKM. CDR3 loop: CASGSLRTSGNYNEQFF.

This sequence joins TRBV19 and TRBJ1-1. The CDR3 totals 11 residues. Germline CDR1 and CDR2: LNHDA and SQIVND (reference sequence). The CDR3 is CASRVGLEAFF. The entire variable domain, with the rest obtained from reference TRBV19 and TRBJ1-1, is as follows: DGGITQSPKYLFRKEGQNVTLSCEQNLNHDAMYWYRQDPGQGLRLIYYSQIVNDFQKGDIAEGYSVSREKKESFPLTVTSAQKNPTAFYLCASRVGLEAFFGQGTRLTVV.

The CDR3 is CASSQEAGGAYEQYF. This chain links TRBV4-3 with TRBJ2-7. Germline V lookup: CDR1 LGHNA, CDR2 YSLEER. CDR3 length: 15 amino acids.